The sequence of this T cell receptor (beta chain) was determined in a study of T-cell reconstitution after alpha-beta-depleted transplantation in children. The TCRbeta library was prepared with unique molecular identifiers. TCRdb re-derived calls from the PCR reads in MiXCR, one entry per CDR3 protein. The data show some 200,000 distinct CDR3 sequences, around 8.4% seen once. V lost 4 bases, J lost 0 bases, and 19 bases lay in between. The germline V gene has CDR1 MNHEY and CDR2 SVGAGI. The CDR3 is 17 amino acids. This material consisted of PBMCs, mostly from graft donor cells, taken 360 days after TCRalphabeta/CD19-depleted stem cell transplant. This rearrangement joins TRBV6-5 to TRBJ2-7; D is possibly TRBD1 (5 bases). The clonotype was recovered from a male patient aged 2 to 10 who had a stem cell transplant for acute myeloid leukemia, so the T cells may come from the graft donor. DNA for the CDR3: TGTGCCAGCAGTTCTATTACGACAGTTAGGTTCTCCTACGAGCAGTACTTC. As protein: CASSSITTVRFSYEQYF.